These T cell receptor beta chains were read from a single sample in a study of blood T cell repertoires in COVID-19. Some clones are missing from TCRdb's copy, which holds only in-frame ones; the method was immunoSEQ multiplex PCR. Among around 240,000 clones listed, 75% to 90% were seen once. Sequencing was performed on peripheral blood. The source is a woman in her 30s who had recovered from COVID-19. Each CDR3 is given with its conserved first and last residue. D genes are given only for firm matches. Rows may omit the clone size; those that give it use once, few, many or a size class.

D gene	clone size	V gene	J gene	CDR3 protein	CDR3 DNA
.	few	TRBV7-9	TRBJ1-2	CASSLGIGGYGYTF	TGTGCCAGCAGCTTAGGGATCGGGGGTTATGGCTACACCTTC
TRBD1	.	TRBV19	TRBJ1-1	CASSISGGTGLTTEAFF	TGTGCCAGTAGTATATCAGGAGGGACAGGGCTTACCACTGAAGCTTTCTTT
TRBD2	.	TRBV10-3	TRBJ2-5	CAISESTSGGARETQYF	TGTGCCATCAGTGAGTCCACTAGCGGGGGGGCCCGGGAGACCCAGTACTTC
TRBD1	.	TRBV19	TRBJ2-5	CASKDRGPQETQYF	TGTGCCAGTAAGGACAGGGGACCCCAAGAGACCCAGTACTTC
TRBD1	few	TRBV7-2	TRBJ1-6	CASSLAVKGGANYNSPLHF	TGTGCCAGCAGCTTAGCAGTTAAAGGGGGCGCTAACTATAATTCACCCCTCCACTTT
.	few	TRBV29-1	TRBJ1-1	CSVFSVNTEAFF	TGCAGCGTCTTTAGTGTGAACACTGAAGCTTTCTTT
TRBD2	.	TRBV27	TRBJ2-7	CASSFLGGAIEQYF	TGTGCCAGCAGTTTCCTCGGGGGGGCAATCGAGCAGTACTTC
TRBD1	.	TRBV4-3	TRBJ1-6	CASRLDRGIGRRSPLHF	TGCGCCAGCCGTCTCGACAGGGGGATAGGACGACGTTCACCCCTCCACTTT
TRBD1	once	TRBV7-2	TRBJ1-1	CASSADRGKGGTEAFF	TGTGCCAGCAGCGCCGACAGGGGCAAGGGAGGCACTGAAGCTTTCTTT
TRBD2	.	TRBV13	TRBJ2-5	CASSLMSGGRETQYF	TGTGCCAGCAGCTTAATGAGCGGGGGGCGAGAGACCCAGTACTTC
TRBD1	.	TRBV27	TRBJ1-1	CASSIRGDRTEAFF	TGTGCCAGCAGTATCAGGGGGGATCGCACTGAAGCTTTCTTT
TRBD1	.	TRBV11-2	TRBJ2-7	CASSSGTGGYEQYF	TGTGCCAGCAGCTCCGGGACAGGGGGCTACGAGCAGTACTTC
TRBD1	.	TRBV13	TRBJ1-5	CASSSRQGPNQPQHF	TGTGCCAGCAGCTCAAGACAGGGACCCAATCAGCCCCAGCATTTT
TRBD1	.	TRBV6-5	TRBJ2-7	CASSYSRDRGYEQYF	TGTGCCAGCAGTTACTCCCGGGACAGGGGTTACGAGCAGTACTTC
.	.	TRBV20-1	TRBJ1-3	CSAAYGNTIYF	TGCAGTGCCGCCTACGGAAACACCATATATTTT
.	.	TRBV5-1	TRBJ2-5	CASSLVQFQETQYF	TGCGCCAGCAGCTTGGTGCAGTTTCAAGAGACCCAGTACTTC
.	.	TRBV18	TRBJ2-7	CASSTRDTYEQYF	TGTGCCAGCTCAACCCGGGACACCTACGAGCAGTACTTC
.	.	TRBV6-2/TRBV6-3	TRBJ2-7	CASSYLDRYEQYF	TGTGCCAGCAGTTACCTCGACAGGTACGAGCAGTACTTC
TRBD1	.	TRBV5-5	TRBJ1-1	CASSPGTGVNTEAFF	TGTGCCAGCAGCCCAGGAACAGGGGTGAACACTGAAGCTTTCTTT
.	.	TRBV6-6	TRBJ1-1	CASSSPESEEAFF	TGTGCCAGCAGTTCCCCTGAATCCGAGGAAGCTTTCTTT
.	.	TRBV14	TRBJ2-1	CASRPLEAVSSYNEQFF	TGTGCCAGCAGACCTTTGGAGGCCGTAAGCTCCTACAATGAGCAGTTCTTC
.	.	TRBV6-5	TRBJ1-4	CASRRDINEKLFF	TGTGCCAGCAGAAGGGACATAAATGAAAAACTGTTTTTT
TRBD1	.	TRBV5-5	TRBJ2-7	CASRMDREWTYEQYF	TGTGCCAGCAGGATGGACAGGGAGTGGACCTACGAGCAGTACTTC
.	.	TRBV15	TRBJ1-4	CATSRDQNEKLFF	TGTGCCACCAGCAGAGATCAGAATGAAAAACTGTTTTTT
.	.	TRBV25-1	TRBJ1-1	CASSDTEYTEAFF	TGTGCCAGCAGTGATACAGAGTACACTGAAGCTTTCTTT
.	.	TRBV10-3	TRBJ1-1	CAISDPLGGTEAFF	TGTGCCATCAGTGATCCCTTGGGGGGGACTGAAGCTTTCTTT
TRBD2	.	TRBV6-5	TRBJ2-7	CASSQGLAGGRQQYF	TGTGCCAGCAGCCAGGGACTAGCGGGGGGGCGTCAGCAGTACTTC
.	.	TRBV4-1	TRBJ1-1	CASSHSTLRQGTGFEAFF	TGCGCCAGCAGCCACTCAACGCTCCGTCAGGGGACGGGTTTTGAAGCTTTCTTT
.	.	TRBV2	TRBJ2-2	CASSQLGRARSTGELFF	TGTGCCAGCAGTCAACTGGGGCGCGCGCGATCGACCGGGGAGCTGTTTTTT
TRBD1	.	TRBV10-3	TRBJ2-2	CAISTGTGYTGELFF	TGTGCCATCAGCACCGGGACAGGGTACACCGGGGAGCTGTTTTTT
.	.	TRBV15	TRBJ1-4	CATSRDKGWDEKLFF	TGTGCCACCAGCAGAGATAAGGGGTGGGATGAAAAACTGTTTTTT
TRBD2	.	TRBV2	TRBJ2-2	CASSEASGGRDGELFF	TGTGCCAGCAGTGAAGCAAGCGGGGGGAGGGACGGGGAGCTGTTTTTT
.	.	TRBV3-1/TRBV3-2	TRBJ1-6	CASTHKGPGDSPLHF	TGTGCCAGCACCCATAAAGGCCCCGGGGATTCACCCCTCCACTTT
.	.	TRBV11-1	TRBJ1-6	CASSQQVNNSPLHF	TGTGCCAGCAGTCAACAGGTTAACAATTCACCCCTCCACTTT
.	.	TRBV4-1	TRBJ1-1	CASSLATGLNTEAFF	TGCGCCAGCAGCCTAGCGACAGGCTTGAACACTGAAGCTTTCTTT
.	.	TRBV6-5	TRBJ2-1	CASSYDGYNEQFF	TGTGCCAGCAGTTACGACGGGTACAATGAGCAGTTCTTC
.	.	TRBV23-1	TRBJ2-1	CASRLGWQFF	TGCGCCAGCCGACTAGGGTGGCAGTTCTTC
.	.	TRBV7-9	TRBJ1-4	CASSLDREKLFF	TGTGCCAGCAGCTTAGACCGGGAAAAACTGTTTTTT
TRBD2	.	TRBV7-2	TRBJ2-2	CASSLARGLAGSGELFF	TGTGCCAGCAGCTTAGCGCGAGGACTAGCGGGGTCCGGGGAGCTGTTTTTT
TRBD2	.	TRBV10-3	TRBJ2-5	CAISPIAGDPDF	TGTGCCATCAGCCCTATAGCGGGGGACCCTGACTTC
.	.	TRBV18	TRBJ2-1	CASSSDRTQMAGYHPRSFF	TGTGCCAGCTCATCAGACCGGACCCAGATGGCGGGGTACCACCCCAGGTCGTTCTTC
TRBD2	.	TRBV5-6	TRBJ2-7	CASSHRLGLAGAEQYF	TGTGCCAGCAGCCACCGACTAGGGCTAGCGGGGGCTGAGCAGTACTTC
.	.	TRBV7-2	TRBJ1-2	CASSLDAGTPPYGYTF	TGTGCCAGCAGCTTAGACGCCGGGACACCCCCCTATGGCTACACCTTC
.	.	TRBV6-1	TRBJ2-1	CASSERVTLGQFF	TGTGCCAGCAGTGAACGAGTCACGCTCGGGCAGTTCTTC
.	.	TRBV18	TRBJ2-5	CASSPLEQETQYF	TGTGCCAGCTCACCACTCGAGCAAGAGACCCAGTACTTC
TRBD1	.	TRBV30	TRBJ1-6	CAWERGGGSPLHF	TGTGCCTGGGAACGAGGGGGCGGATCACCCCTCCACTTT
.	.	TRBV3-1/TRBV3-2	TRBJ1-6	CASSQEEELNSPLHF	TGTGCCAGCAGCCAAGAAGAGGAACTGAATTCACCCCTCCACTTT
TRBD1	.	TRBV24-1	TRBJ2-3	CATSDSGQGTDTQYF	TGTGCCACCAGTGACTCGGGACAGGGCACAGATACGCAGTATTTT
.	.	TRBV4-1	TRBJ1-6	CASSRTGGGDSPLHF	TGCGCCAGCAGCCGAACGGGGGGAGGGGATTCACCCCTCCACTTT
TRBD1	.	TRBV5-1	TRBJ2-7	CASSRGQGYNEQYF	TGCGCCAGCAGCAGGGGACAGGGGTACAACGAGCAGTACTTC